This TCR beta chain was sequenced for a study of Graves' ophthalmopathy and Graves' hyperthyroidism. Researchers took RNA transcripts and amplified TCR beta CDR3 regions from them. The first-round RT-PCR employed HTBI primers together with the Qiagen OneStep RT-PCR kit. A multiplex PCR was then performed as the second round. Using its own MiXCR run on the multiplex PCR reads, TCRdb lists one record per CDR3 protein. Of about 400,000 distinct CDR3 sequences in the sample, under 25% are singletons; the top ten hold 2.5% to 3%. This clonotype was detected ten times or more. Ages of hyperthyroidism patients ran from 18 to 65, and their diagnoses were new, under 2 months' duration. A volume of 9.5 to 10 ml of fresh peripheral blood supplied the PBMCs. The CDR3 covers 15 residues. V was cut by 8 bases and J by 0 bases, with 14 bases left in between.

The J gene is TRBJ1-5, the V gene TRBV12-3 or TRBV12-4; possibly TRBD1 for D (5 bases). The sequence was obtained from a woman younger than 30 with stable Graves' hyperthyroidism. Sequencing input: peripheral blood. CDR3 in DNA: TGTGCCAGCTCCCCGGGGGTCCATAGCAATCAGCCCCAGCATTTT. It specifies CASSPGVHSNQPQHF.